This T cell receptor beta chain derives from a study of CD8+CD57+ T cells in acquired aplastic anemia. Study details: Sorted CD4+ plus CD8+ cells gave DNA averaging about 3.2 ug.

Study results and caveats: Patients and controls had in common 25 to 35 CD8+ CDR3 sequences.

The template used for profiling TCR beta VDJ and CDR3 was genomic DNA. TCRdb ran MiXCR on the reads and lists one entry per CDR3 protein. The sample lists 150,000 to 200,000 distinct CDR3 sequences, approximately 40% occurring once. With 4 bases removed from V and 7 bases from J, the gap between germline ends came to 20 bases. In germline, CDR1 is SGHVS, CDR2 FQNEAQ. The CDR3 runs 16 residues. This clonotype has at least ten counts. Its specificity is not known. The chain has TRBV7-8 and TRBJ1-5; tentative D call: TRBD1 (5 bases). The sequenced material came from sorted CD4+, CD8+, or CD8+CD57+ T cells (not recorded which) from PBMCs. The clonotype was recovered from a human donor in good health. The CDR3 sequence is CASSSMGGGIGQPQHF. In nucleotides, the CDR3 is TGTGCCAGCAGCTCTATGGGGGGGGGAATTGGACAGCCCCAGCATTTT.